This T cell receptor (beta chain) was identified in a study of shared clonotypes between healthy human individuals. Findings of the study overall: Naive CD4 clonotype sharing across a handful of donors was approximately 5%.

The CDR3 totals 11 residues. Germline values: CDR1 MDHEN, CDR2 SYDVKM. The V gene lost 8 bases and the J gene lost 11 bases, with 13 bases spanning the gap. Donors were healthy HIV-negative adults without recent acute infections or vaccinations. For this clone: The antigen is unknown.

On sorted subsets, replicate PCRs used about 180 ng DNA, or some 28,000 T cell genomes. Profiled with immunoSEQ multiplex PCR; TCRdb holds only in-frame clones, not every one. The sample records some 1,100,000 clones, about 84% being singletons. This chain links TRBV28 with TRBJ1-5, with D possibly matching TRBD1 (5 bases). Material: memory CD4+ T cells from PBMCs. Subset here: CD45RA-negative fraction. The TCR originated in a man aged 18-30 years in good health. Some clones in this sample may be carry-over from other donors' samples. CDR3: CASHSRGSQHF. The CDR3, as DNA: TGTGCCAGCCATTCGCGGGGGTCCCAGCATTTT.